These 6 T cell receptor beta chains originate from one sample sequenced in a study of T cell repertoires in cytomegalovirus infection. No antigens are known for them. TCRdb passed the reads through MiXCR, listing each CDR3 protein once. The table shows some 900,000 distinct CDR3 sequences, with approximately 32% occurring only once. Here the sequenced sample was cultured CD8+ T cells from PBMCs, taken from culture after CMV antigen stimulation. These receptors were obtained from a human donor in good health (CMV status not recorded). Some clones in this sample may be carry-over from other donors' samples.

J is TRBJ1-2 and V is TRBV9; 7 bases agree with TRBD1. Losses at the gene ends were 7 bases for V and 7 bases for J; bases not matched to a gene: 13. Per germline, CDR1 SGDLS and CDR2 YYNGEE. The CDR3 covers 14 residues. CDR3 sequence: CASLDPGQIVGYTF. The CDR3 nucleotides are TGTGCCAGCCTCGATCCGGGACAGATAGTTGGCTACACCTTC. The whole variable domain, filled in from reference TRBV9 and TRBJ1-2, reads DSGVTQTPKHLITATGQRVTLRCSPRSGDLSVYWYQQSLDQGLQFLIQYYNGEERAKGNILERFSAQQFPDLHSELNLSSLELGDSALYFCASLDPGQIVGYTFGSGTRLTVV.

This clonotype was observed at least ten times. CDR3 sequence reads: CATSDTHSTQPQHF. The CDR3 DNA follows: TGTGCCACCAGTGATACCCATTCGACACAGCCCCAGCATTTT. The chain is built from TRBV24-1 and TRBJ1-5; D not resolved. CDR3 length: 14 amino acids. In germline, CDR1 is KGHDR, CDR2 SFDVKD. V lost 3 bases, J lost 7 bases, and 12 bases lay in between.

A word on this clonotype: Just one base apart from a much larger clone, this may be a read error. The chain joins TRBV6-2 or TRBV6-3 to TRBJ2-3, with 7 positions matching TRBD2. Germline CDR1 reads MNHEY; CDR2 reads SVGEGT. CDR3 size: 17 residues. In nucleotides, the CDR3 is TGTGCCAACAGTCTCGAGGCTAGCGGTGTTCGTTGGGATACGCAGTATTTT. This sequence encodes CANSLEASGVRWDTQYF.

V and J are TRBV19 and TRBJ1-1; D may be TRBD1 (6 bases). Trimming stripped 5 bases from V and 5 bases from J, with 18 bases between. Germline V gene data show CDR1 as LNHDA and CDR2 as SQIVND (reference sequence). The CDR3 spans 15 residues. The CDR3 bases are TGTGCCAGTAGTCCCGGCCCCGCAGGGGTTACTGAAGCTTTCTTT. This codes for CASSPGPAGVTEAFF.

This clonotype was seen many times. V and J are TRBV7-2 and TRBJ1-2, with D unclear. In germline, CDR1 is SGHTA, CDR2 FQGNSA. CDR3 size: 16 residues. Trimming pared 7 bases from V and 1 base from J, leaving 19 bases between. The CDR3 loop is CASNKNGLNVNYGYTF. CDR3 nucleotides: TGTGCCAGCAACAAAAATGGATTGAACGTTAACTATGGCTACACCTTC.

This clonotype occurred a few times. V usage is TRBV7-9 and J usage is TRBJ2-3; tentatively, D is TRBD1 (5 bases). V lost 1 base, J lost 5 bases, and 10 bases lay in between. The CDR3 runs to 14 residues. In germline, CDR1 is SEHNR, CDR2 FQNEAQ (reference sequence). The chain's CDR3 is CASSLGPQGDTQYF. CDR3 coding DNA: TGTGCCAGCAGCTTAGGTCCGCAGGGAGATACGCAGTATTTT.